The present entry profiles one T cell receptor (beta chain) with its context. This clonotype has a handful of counts. The clone's antigen remains unknown. Base-call qualities are not available, and no considerably larger clone is one nucleotide away. This sample is part of a study of T-cell reconstitution after alpha-beta-depleted transplantation in children (dated by TCRdb to about 2016). Regarding the complete study: Using TCR repertoire profiling, the study quantitatively followed how T-cell immune reconstitution unfolded in children after TCRalphabeta/CD19-depleted allogeneic hematopoietic cell transplantation. The investigation overall reported the following: Apparently early alphabetaT-cell count recovery about two months after transplant reportedly relied on only several hundred rapidly expanded clones derived from non-depleted graft cells. In some patients, the high TCRbeta diversity seen at day 60 was put down to recipient T cells and intrathymic progenitors that had survived conditioning. Over subsequent months, a decline in hyperexpanded clone frequencies was noted, and after one year, T-cell counts and TCRbeta diversity were mostly ascribed to newly produced T cells.

The treatment or condition label corresponds to: allogeneic hematopoietic cell transplantation with graft depleted of TCRalphabeta T cells and CD19 B cells. Transplant recipients were children who received TCRalphabeta/CD19-depleted allogeneic hematopoietic cell grafts. The germline ends are 6 bases apart after V is trimmed by 5 bases and J by 1 base. The CDR3 spans 13 residues, from the cysteine through the phenylalanine. Kept here is only the CDR3 DNA, which spans 39 bases and is read in frame from base 1. CDR1 SGHRS and CDR2 YFSETQ were looked up in the germline V gene. The method was PCR. Sequenced on an Illumina HiSeq 2500. To normalize quantification of the TCRbeta repertoire, the TCR libraries were built with molecular barcoding that relied on unique molecular identifiers. The raw public data were reprocessed by TCRdb itself: fastp quality trimming at Q25, MiXCR clonotype calling, in-frame beta chains only. One record per CDR3 amino acid sequence lists the most common genes and DNA. The sample profile shows almost 250,000 distinct CDR3 sequences; 25% of them were found once. The biggest ten clones account for less than 3.5% of the sample.

This receptor chain uses TRBV5-1 and TRBJ2-2, with no confidently assigned D gene. This clonotype was sampled from a girl aged 2-10 years with Fanconi anemia, due to receive a stem cell transplant. Source: PBMCs, taken before TCRalphabeta/CD19-depleted stem cell transplant. The CDR3 in this case is CASRSENTGELFF. The bases read TGCGCCAGCAGGTCTGAGAACACCGGGGAGCTGTTTTTT.